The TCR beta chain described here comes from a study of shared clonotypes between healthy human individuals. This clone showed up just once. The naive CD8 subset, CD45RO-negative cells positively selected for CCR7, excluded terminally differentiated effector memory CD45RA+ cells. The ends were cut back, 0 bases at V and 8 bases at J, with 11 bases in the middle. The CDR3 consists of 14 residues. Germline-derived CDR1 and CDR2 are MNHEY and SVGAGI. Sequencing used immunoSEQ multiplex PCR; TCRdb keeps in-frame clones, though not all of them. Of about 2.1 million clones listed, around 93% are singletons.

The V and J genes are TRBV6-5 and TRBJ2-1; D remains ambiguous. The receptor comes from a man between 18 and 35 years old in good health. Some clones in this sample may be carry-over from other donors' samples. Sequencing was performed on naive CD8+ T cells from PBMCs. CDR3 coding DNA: TGTGCCAGCAGTTACTCGGCCCTCAAGCATGAGCAGTTCTTC. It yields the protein CASSYSALKHEQFF.